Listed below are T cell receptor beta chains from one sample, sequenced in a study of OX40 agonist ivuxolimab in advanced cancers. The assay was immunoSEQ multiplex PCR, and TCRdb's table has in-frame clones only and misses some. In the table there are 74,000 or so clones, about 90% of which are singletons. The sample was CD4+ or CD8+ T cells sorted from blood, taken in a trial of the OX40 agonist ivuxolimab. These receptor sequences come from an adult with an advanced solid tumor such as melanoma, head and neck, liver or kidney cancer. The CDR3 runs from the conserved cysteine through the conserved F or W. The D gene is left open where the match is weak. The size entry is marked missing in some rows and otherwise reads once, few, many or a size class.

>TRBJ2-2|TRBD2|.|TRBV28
TGTGCCAGCGGATTAGAGGCTAGCGGGACCGGGGAGCTGTTTTTT
CASGLEASGTGELFF
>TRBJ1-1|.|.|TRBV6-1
TGTGCCATCAGTGAAGACAGTCTTGGAGCGGATTCTGAAGCTTTCTTT
CAISEDSLGADSEAFF
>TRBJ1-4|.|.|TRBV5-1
TGCGCCAGCAGTAGCCTCGCAACTAATGAAAAACTGTTTTTT
CASSSLATNEKLFF
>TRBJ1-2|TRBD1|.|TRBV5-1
TGCGCCAGCAGGCCGGACAGGGGGCGAGTTATCCTCTATGGCTACACCTTC
CASRPDRGRVILYGYTF
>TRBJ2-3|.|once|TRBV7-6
TGTGCCAGCAGCTCCCCAGGGGATCTCACAGATACGCAGTATTTT
CASSSPGDLTDTQYF
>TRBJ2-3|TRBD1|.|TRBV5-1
TGCGCCAGCTCGGGACAGGGCAGCACAGATACGCAGTATTTT
CASSGQGSTDTQYF
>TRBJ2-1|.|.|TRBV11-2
TGTGCCAGCGCTATGGACCCCCGGGGCTACAATGAGCAGTTCTTC
CASAMDPRGYNEQFF
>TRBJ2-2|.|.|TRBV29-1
TGCAGCACGGACAGAGCGAACACCGGGGAGCTGTTTTTT
CSTDRANTGELFF
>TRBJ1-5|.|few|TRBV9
TGTGCCACCAGGTTGGGAGCCATAGGCAATCAGCCCCAGCATTTT
CATRLGAIGNQPQHF
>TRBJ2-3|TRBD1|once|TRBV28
TGTGCCAGCAGTCCCCAGGGGGGCACAGATACGCAGTATTTT
CASSPQGGTDTQYF
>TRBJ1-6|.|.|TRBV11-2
TGTGCCAGCAGCTTTGTCCTAAATTCACCCCTCCACTTT
CASSFVLNSPLHF
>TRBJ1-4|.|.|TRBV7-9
TGTGCCAGCAGCCCTTTGGGAGGGGGTCGTGAAAAACTGTTTTTT
CASSPLGGGREKLFF
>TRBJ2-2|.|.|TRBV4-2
TGTGCCAGCAGCCAAGATGTGACCAGCGAGAACACCGGGGAGCTGTTTTTT
CASSQDVTSENTGELFF
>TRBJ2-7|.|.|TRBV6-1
TGTGCCAGCAGTGAATGGGGACTCCGATCCTACGAGCAGTACTTC
CASSEWGLRSYEQYF
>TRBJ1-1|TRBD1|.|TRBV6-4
TGTGCCAGCAAGACCGACAGGGCGAACACTGAAGCTTTCTTT
CASKTDRANTEAFF
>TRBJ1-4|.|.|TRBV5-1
TGCGCCAGCAGCTTGGTGGAGGCGGATGAAAAACTGTTTTTT
CASSLVEADEKLFF
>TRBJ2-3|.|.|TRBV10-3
TGTGCCATCAGTGAGTCGACGTACGATACGCAGTATTTT
CAISESTYDTQYF
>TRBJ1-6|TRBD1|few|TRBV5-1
TGCGCCAGCAGCCGTTCACAGGGGCTTCCCTATAATTCACCCCTCCACTTT
CASSRSQGLPYNSPLHF
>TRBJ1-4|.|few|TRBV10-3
TGTGCCACCTCCCGGACAGCTCCCTCCCAGGTTTCGGAAAAACTGTTTTTT
CATSRTAPSQVSEKLFF